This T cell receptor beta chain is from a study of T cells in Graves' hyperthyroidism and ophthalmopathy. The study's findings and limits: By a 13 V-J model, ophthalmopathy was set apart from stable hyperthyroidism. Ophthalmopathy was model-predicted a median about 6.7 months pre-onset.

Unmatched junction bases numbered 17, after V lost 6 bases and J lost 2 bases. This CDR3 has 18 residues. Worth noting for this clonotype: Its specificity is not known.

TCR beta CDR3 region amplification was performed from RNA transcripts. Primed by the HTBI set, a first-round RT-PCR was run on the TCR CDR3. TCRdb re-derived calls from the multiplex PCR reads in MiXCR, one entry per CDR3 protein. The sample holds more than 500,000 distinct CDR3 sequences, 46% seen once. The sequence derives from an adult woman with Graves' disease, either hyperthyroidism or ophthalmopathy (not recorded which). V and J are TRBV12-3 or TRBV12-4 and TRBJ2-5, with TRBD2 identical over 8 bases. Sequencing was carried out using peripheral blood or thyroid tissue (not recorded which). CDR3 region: CASSPWAGRARDQETQYF. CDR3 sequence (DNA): TGTGCCAGCAGCCCCTGGGCCGGGAGGGCCCGTGATCAAGAGACCCAGTACTTC.